The present T cell receptor beta chain was sequenced within a study of blood T cells in healthy people across ages. Study-wide context: Capturing about one barcoded beta molecule per two T cells was achieved by template switching.

The use of a sample-barcoded 5' primer and a J-beta primer mix characterized a second PCR of roughly 7 to 11 cycles. TCRdb fed the 5' RACE reads into MiXCR, producing one record per CDR3 protein. This table holds hundreds of thousands of distinct CDR3 sequences, 49% found once. On this clonotype itself: Antigen unknown.

Whole-study findings and limits: As age increased, TCR beta diversity per million T cells fell in a roughly linear fashion.

The source of this sequence is a woman in her fifties or sixties in good health. Material: blood.

CDR3 region: CATSDPSTGAYNEQFF. The CDR3 DNA reads as TGTGCCACCAGTGACCCATCGACAGGGGCCTACAATGAGCAGTTCTTC. The chain employs TRBV24-1 and TRBJ2-1; 8 bases match TRBD1. The CDR3 has 16 amino acids. The V gene's germline CDR1 is KGHDR and CDR2 SFDVKD. V lost 4 bases, J lost 2 bases, and 6 bases stayed unmatched.